This TCR beta chain was obtained from a study of sequential checkpoint blockade in melanoma. Overall study context: First-line arms were nivolumab then ipilimumab, or the reverse, randomized 1:1. Each arm's sequence ended with maintenance nivolumab.

Treatment described: randomized to nivolumab then ipilimumab (arm A) or the reverse (arm B). Patients had received no earlier DNA-damaging chemotherapy. The repertoire was sequenced with immunoSEQ multiplex PCR; TCRdb's copy has only in-frame clones and lacks some. The table shows around 18,000 clones, with around four fifths occurring only once. The CDR3 has 13 residues. With V trimmed by 4 bases and J by 8 bases, 7 bases remained unmatched. Germline CDR1 SEHNR, CDR2 FQNEAQ (reference sequence). The source is a human donor with melanoma. The sample in question was CD8+ T cells sorted from blood (inferred from file names), obtained from a patient given nivolumab and ipilimumab in sequence. This chain uses TRBV7-9 with TRBJ1-2; 7 bases align to TRBD1. CDR3 nucleotides: TGTGCCAGCAGCTCCACAGGGGAGAGGGGCTACACCTTC. It translates to CASSSTGERGYTF.